This T cell receptor beta chain was sequenced during a study of T cell repertoires in cytomegalovirus infection. Of note for this clonotype: What it binds is unknown.

TCRdb reanalysed the reads using MiXCR and keeps one entry per CDR3 protein. Seen here are more than 90,000 distinct CDR3 sequences, around a tenth observed once, and the top ten hold over 25%. V lost 5 bases to trimming and J lost 0 bases; unmatched junction nucleotides: 10. The V gene's germline CDR1 is MDHEN and CDR2 SYDVKM. The CDR3 is 17 amino acids. This chain joins TRBV28 and TRBJ1-3; 7 positions match TRBD1. Material for sequencing was PBMCs, sequenced either directly or after in vitro stimulation (not recorded which). This TCR was sampled from a human donor in good health (CMV status not recorded). Some clones in this sample may be carry-over from other donors' samples. DNA for the CDR3: TGTGCCAGCAGTCTTCAGGGACAGATATTCTCTGGAAACACCATATATTTT. Amino acids: CASSLQGQIFSGNTIYF.